The rows below give T cell receptor beta chains drawn from one sample of a study of T cell responses to AZD1222 COVID-19 vaccine. Sequenced by immunoSEQ multiplex PCR; TCRdb stores in-frame clones only, minus some. The table has more than 150,000 clones, about 89% seen once. Here the sequenced sample was peripheral blood, taken 28 days after the second AZD1222 dose. These receptor sequences come from an adult who received the AZD1222 COVID-19 vaccine. The CDR3 runs from the conserved cysteine through the conserved F or W. D genes are given only for firm matches. Clone size is given for some rows only: seen once, a few or many times, or a class if the clone is expanded.

cdr3_length clone_size j_call v_call d_call cdr3_nt cdr3_aa
13 NA TRBJ2-1 TRBV2 TRBD1 TGTGCCAGCACTCCGGGACAGTACAATGAGCAGTTCTTC CASTPGQYNEQFF
11 NA TRBJ1-2 TRBV5-6 NA TGTGCCAGCAGCCACAGGGATGGCTACACCTTC CASSHRDGYTF
15 NA TRBJ2-5 TRBV6-6 NA TGTGCCAGCAGTTACTGGGCGGGGCGCCAAGAGACCCAGTACTTC CASSYWAGRQETQYF
12 NA TRBJ1-2 TRBV9 NA TGTGCCAGCAGCGCTGCCAACTATGGCTACACCTTC CASSAANYGYTF
15 NA TRBJ1-4 TRBV4-3 NA TGCGCCAGCAGCCAAGCCCTTATAGCTAATGAAAAACTGTTTTTT CASSQALIANEKLFF
15 few TRBJ2-7 TRBV7-3 TRBD2 TGTGCCAGCAGCTTACAAGGTAGCGGGAGCTACGAGCAGTACTTC CASSLQGSGSYEQYF
16 NA TRBJ2-2 TRBV7-2 TRBD2 TGTGCCAGCAGACGGGATAGCGGGAGGCCCACCGGGGAGCTGTTTTTT CASRRDSGRPTGELFF
15 NA TRBJ1-3 TRBV7-3 NA TGTGCCAGCAGCCTAGGTGGGGGGTCCGGAAACACCATATATTTT CASSLGGGSGNTIYF
13 NA TRBJ1-3 TRBV6-2/TRBV6-3 NA TGTGCCAGCAGTTACTCGACTGGAAACACCATATATTTT CASSYSTGNTIYF
16 NA TRBJ2-1 TRBV14 TRBD2 TGTGCCAGCAGCCAAGATCACCTAGCGGGAGTGTGGGAGCAGTTCTTC CASSQDHLAGVWEQFF
12 NA TRBJ1-1 TRBV30 NA TGTGCCTGCGCCCAAATGAACACTGAAGCTTTCTTT CACAQMNTEAFF
17 NA TRBJ1-2 TRBV11-3 TRBD1 TGTGCCAGCAGCTCCCGCCAAGACAGGGGCGAGAACTATGGCTACACCTTC CASSSRQDRGENYGYTF
16 NA TRBJ2-1 TRBV6-4 NA TGTGCCAGCGCTCTCAGTAGGGGGGATGGAAGCAATGAGCAGTTCTTC CASALSRGDGSNEQFF
15 NA TRBJ2-3 TRBV4-3 NA TGCGCCAGCAGCCAAGAAGGAGGGTCGGCAGATACGCAGTATTTT CASSQEGGSADTQYF
13 NA TRBJ1-5 TRBV15 TRBD1 TGTGCCACAGGGGACAGCGGCAATCAGCCCCAGCATTTT CATGDSGNQPQHF
14 NA TRBJ2-3 TRBV29-1 NA TGCAGCGTTTCAGGAAAGGGGGTCGGTGGTACGCAGTATTTT CSVSGKGVGGTQYF
15 NA TRBJ1-5 TRBV4-1 TRBD1 TGCGCCAGCAGCCAGGAGAGAGGGGGCGGACAGCCCCAGCATTTT CASSQERGGGQPQHF
15 NA TRBJ1-2 TRBV5-4 TRBD1 TGTGCCAGCAGCAGGACAGGGAGTCCTAACTATGGCTACACCTTC CASSRTGSPNYGYTF
14 NA TRBJ2-1 TRBV5-8 NA TGTGCCAGCAGCCGGAGGTGGGGGTACAATGAGCAGTTCTTC CASSRRWGYNEQFF
17 NA TRBJ2-1 TRBV24-1 TRBD2 TGTGCCACCAGTGACCAAACTCCGGGACTAGCCTATAATGAGCAGTTCTTC CATSDQTPGLAYNEQFF
14 NA TRBJ1-5 TRBV28 NA TGTGCCAGCAGCCTGCCGGGGGGCAATCAGCCCCAGCATTTT CASSLPGGNQPQHF
15 NA TRBJ2-2 TRBV9 TRBD2 TGTGCCAGCAGCCCTGGGAGCGGGAGACTCGGGGAGCTGTTTTTT CASSPGSGRLGELFF
20 once TRBJ2-6 TRBV5-1 TRBD1 TGCGCCAGCAGCTCGGCCTTTCGAGGACAGGGAGGAGCTGGGGCCAACGTCCTGACTTTC CASSSAFRGQGGAGANVLTF
16 NA TRBJ1-5 TRBV3-1/TRBV3-2 NA TGTGCCAGCAGCCTACAGGGAAATTATAGCAATCAGCCCCAGCATTTT CASSLQGNYSNQPQHF
16 NA TRBJ1-2 TRBV10-3 NA TGTGCCATCAGTGATAGGCGGCAGGGGCCTAACTATGGCTACACCTTC CAISDRRQGPNYGYTF
13 few TRBJ1-5 TRBV30 NA TGTGCCTGGAGTGAAGATAGCAATCAGCCCCAGCATTTT CAWSEDSNQPQHF
12 NA TRBJ2-3 TRBV10-3 NA TGTGCCATCGGAGGGGGGGCAGATACGCAGTATTTT CAIGGGADTQYF
15 NA TRBJ2-1 TRBV7-2 NA TGTGCCAGCAGCGCGGATATAAGCTCCTACAATGAGCAGTTCTTC CASSADISSYNEQFF
17 NA TRBJ2-2 TRBV10-3 TRBD2 TGTGCCATCACCCCGGGACTAGCGGGAGGGCTCTTCGGGGAGCTGTTTTTT CAITPGLAGGLFGELFF
15 NA TRBJ2-7 TRBV2 TRBD2 TGTGCCAGCACCCCGGGACTAGACACTTCCTACGAGCAGTACTTC CASTPGLDTSYEQYF
14 NA TRBJ1-1 TRBV19 NA TGTGCCAGTACCTCGGGAGGGGTTGCGACTGAAGCTTTCTTT CASTSGGVATEAFF
11 NA TRBJ2-3 TRBV28 NA TGTGCCAGCAGTCTCACAGATACGCAGTATTTT CASSLTDTQYF
13 NA TRBJ1-1 TRBV7-2 NA TGTGCCAGCAGCGGGGGGATGAACACTGAAGCTTTCTTT CASSGGMNTEAFF
15 NA TRBJ2-3 TRBV11-2 NA TGTGCCAGCACACTACAGCGTACTAGCACAGATACGCAGTATTTT CASTLQRTSTDTQYF
17 NA TRBJ2-1 TRBV25-1 TRBD2 TGTGCCAGCATCAGCCCCAGGAATAGCGGGAGAGGTGATGAGCAGTTCTTC CASISPRNSGRGDEQFF
17 few TRBJ1-4 TRBV28 NA TGTGCCAGCAGTTTTATTGGGAAAGAGGGTACTAATGAAAAACTGTTTTTT CASSFIGKEGTNEKLFF
14 NA TRBJ2-3 TRBV15 NA TGTGCCACCAGCCCAGGGTCTAGCACAGATACGCAGTATTTT CATSPGSSTDTQYF